The entry below describes one T cell receptor beta chain. Other DNA variants within this sample encode the same CDR3. The CDR3 is 12 amino acids. V lost 4 bases, J lost 5 bases, and 9 bases lay in between. Germline CDR1 and CDR2: SGHRS and YFSETQ. Some clones are missing from TCRdb's copy, which holds only in-frame ones; the method was immunoSEQ multiplex PCR. The table includes under 80,000 clones, 88% detected once. The record originates from a study of OX40 agonist ivuxolimab in advanced cancers. The chain uses TRBV5-1 and TRBJ2-5; D unresolved. The sequencing used CD4+ or CD8+ T cells sorted from blood, collected in a trial of the OX40 agonist ivuxolimab. The receptor was derived from an adult with an advanced solid tumor such as melanoma, head and neck, liver or kidney cancer. In DNA form, the CDR3 reads TGCGCCAGCAGCGGGGAAGGTGAGACCCAGTACTTC. Translated, it gives CASSGEGETQYF.